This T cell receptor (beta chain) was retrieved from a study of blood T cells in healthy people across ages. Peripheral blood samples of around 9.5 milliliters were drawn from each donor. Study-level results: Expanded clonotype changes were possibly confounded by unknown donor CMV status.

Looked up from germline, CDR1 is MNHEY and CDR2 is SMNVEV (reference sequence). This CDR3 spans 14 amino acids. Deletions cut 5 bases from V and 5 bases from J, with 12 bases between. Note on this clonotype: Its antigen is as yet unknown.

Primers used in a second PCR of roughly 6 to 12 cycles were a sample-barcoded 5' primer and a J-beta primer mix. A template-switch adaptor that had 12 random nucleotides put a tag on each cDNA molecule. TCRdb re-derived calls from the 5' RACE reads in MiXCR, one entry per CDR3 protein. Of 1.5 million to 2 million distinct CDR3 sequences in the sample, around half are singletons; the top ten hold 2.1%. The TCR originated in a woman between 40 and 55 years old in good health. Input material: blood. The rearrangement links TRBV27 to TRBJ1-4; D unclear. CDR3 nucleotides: TGTGCCAGCAGTCGTACAGCAGGAAATGAAAAACTGTTTTTT. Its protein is CASSRTAGNEKLFF.